What follows are 18 T cell receptor beta chains derived from one specimen sequenced in a study of T cells after posttransplantation cyclophosphamide. Cyclophosphamide on days +3 and +4 followed busulfan-fludarabine conditioning and a marrow graft. Here immunoSEQ multiplex PCR was the method, and the copy in TCRdb shows in-frame clones only, minus some. The table lists tens of thousands of clones, 86% of them singletons, with about an eighth in the top ten. The sample here was PBMCs, taken after allogeneic stem cell transplant with posttransplant cyclophosphamide. These receptors were taken from a female patient between 25 and 45 years old who received an allogeneic stem cell transplant from an unrelated donor, was CMV-positive, and had no GVHD. Some T cells may be graft donor cells.

CDR3 sequence reads: CASSLAGGPSSYEQYF. Written as DNA, the CDR3 is TGTGCCAGCAGCTTGGCTGGGGGCCCAAGCTCCTACGAGCAGTACTTC. The chain uses TRBV5-6 and TRBJ2-5; perhaps TRBD1 as D (6 bases). The J call may not be correct, given that the DNA end is closer to TRBJ2-7. The CDR3 contains 16 residues. Germline loops: CDR1 SGHDT, CDR2 YYEEEE.

This clone was observed a few times. This sequence joins TRBV7-9 and TRBJ2-2; 11 bases are shared with TRBD2. Per the germline V gene, CDR1 is SEHNR and CDR2 is FQNEAQ (reference sequence). CDR3 length equals 18 residues. The ends lost 1 base at V and 1 base at J; junction bases unmatched: 5. Here the CDR3 DNA reads TGTGCCAGCAGCTTAGTACGACTAGCGGGGAGGAACACCGGGGAGCTGTTTTTT. Its translation: CASSLVRLAGRNTGELFF.

This clone was found once. The chain employs TRBV9 and TRBJ1-2; D perhaps matches TRBD1 (6 bases). Trimming left V 4 bases short and J 8 bases short, with 15 bases between. Looked up from germline, CDR1 is SGDLS and CDR2 is YYNGEE. The CDR3 runs 13 residues. In DNA, the CDR3 is TGTGCCAGCAGCCCCACGGACAGCCTCGGCTACACCTTC. It encodes CASSPTDSLGYTF.

The genes are TRBV4-1 and TRBJ1-6; D uncertain. Trimming took 1 base from V and 8 from J, leaving 9 bases between them. The CDR3 is 14 residues long. Germline V gives CDR1 MGHRA, CDR2 YSYEKL. CDR3 bases: TGCGCCAGCAGCCAAGTACGAGGTGATTCACCCCTCCACTTT. This codes for CASSQVRGDSPLHF.

Comment on this clone: Germline and junction disagree at one end, which may indicate a read error. Other DNA sequences from this sample encode an identical CDR3 as well. V and J are TRBV5-1 and TRBJ2-5; 8 positions agree with TRBD2. This CDR3 is 16 amino acids long. CDR1 is SGHRS and CDR2 is YFSETQ in the germline V gene. CDR3 region: CASSLGPAGAQETQYF. The DNA of the CDR3 is TGCGCCAGCAGCTTGGGACCAGCGGGGGCACAAGAGACTCAGTACTTC.

The chain joins TRBV28 to TRBJ1-2; tentatively, D is TRBD1 (6 bases). The V and J ends lost 3 bases and 6 bases respectively, with 17 bases between them. Germline V gene sequence: CDR1 MDHEN, CDR2 SYDVKM. CDR3 length: 15 residues. The CDR3 loop reads CASSFYREISDGYTF. Here the CDR3 DNA reads TGTGCCAGCAGTTTTTACAGGGAAATTTCGGATGGCTACACCTTC.

The chain joins TRBV7-2 to TRBJ1-5; TRBD1 might be the D (6 bases). The CDR3 is made up of 15 amino acids. Trimming took off 6 bases at V and 6 bases at J, with 18 bases between the two ends. Germline-derived CDR1 and CDR2 are SGHTA and FQGNSA. CDR3 bases: TGTGCCAGCAGGCATGGGGTACAGGGCGGTCAGCCCCAGCATTTT. Translated: CASRHGVQGGQPQHF. The full variable domain, its missing parts supplied by reference TRBV7-2 and TRBJ1-5, is GAGVSQSPSNKVTEKGKDVELRCDPISGHTALYWYRQSLGQGLEFLIYFQGNSAPDKSGLPSDRFSAERTGGSVSTLTIQRTQQEDSAVYLCASRHGVQGGQPQHFGDGTRLSIL.

V is TRBV5-1 and J is TRBJ1-1, with 7 bases that match TRBD1. The V and J ends lost 2 bases and 5 bases, in that order; junction bases with no gene match: 9. The CDR3 is made up of 15 amino acids. In germline, CDR1 is SGHRS, CDR2 YFSETQ. The CDR3 protein is CASSLGGPEWTEAFF. CDR3 DNA: TGCGCCAGCAGCTTAGGGGGCCCCGAATGGACTGAAGCTTTCTTT.

V is TRBV9 and J is TRBJ2-7, with 8 nucleotides matching TRBD1. Germline loops: CDR1 SGDLS, CDR2 YYNGEE. The CDR3 length is 14 residues. V lost 0 bases and J lost 5; bases outside the gene matches: 4. CDR3: CASSVGDRLHEQYF. The CDR3 DNA reads as TGTGCCAGCAGCGTAGGGGACAGGCTACACGAGCAGTACTTC. Supplemented by reference TRBV9 and TRBJ2-7, the full variable domain reads DSGVTQTPKHLITATGQRVTLRCSPRSGDLSVYWYQQSLDQGLQFLIQYYNGEERAKGNILERFSAQQFPDLHSELNLSSLELGDSALYFCASSVGDRLHEQYFGPGTRLTVT.

The chain joins TRBV5-1 to TRBJ2-3; D not certain. CDR3 length: 12 amino acids. Trimming left V 3 bases short and J 2 bases short, with 4 bases between. The germline V gene encodes CDR1 SGHRS and CDR2 YFSETQ. The CDR3 here is CASSSHTDTQYF. The DNA for the CDR3 is TGCGCCAGCAGCTCACACACAGATACGCAGTATTTT.

V and J are TRBV10-2 and TRBJ2-6; 8 bases line up with TRBD2. Per germline, CDR1 WSHSY and CDR2 SAAADI. With 4 bases clipped from V and 0 bases from J, the junction kept 8 bases outside the gene matches. The CDR3 runs to 18 residues. CDR3 sequence reads: CASSGQAGVNSGANVLTF. The CDR3 region has the DNA TGCGCCAGCAGTGGCCAAGCGGGGGTGAACTCTGGGGCCAACGTCCTGACTTTC.

The chain uses TRBV10-1 and TRBJ1-2; TRBD1 agrees at 9 bases. V shed 0 bases and J 1 base; nucleotides not matched to a gene: 0. This CDR3 comprises 15 residues. The germline V gene encodes CDR1 WNHNN and CDR2 SYGVQD (reference sequence). The CDR3 loop reads CASSESDRGNYGYTF. CDR3 nucleotide sequence: TGCGCCAGCAGTGAGTCGGACAGGGGTAACTATGGCTACACCTTC.

This chain connects TRBV27 to TRBJ2-3; 7 bases are a match to TRBD2. The junction had 6 bases not matched to a gene; V was cut back by 5 bases and J by 7 bases. Germline V CDR1 and CDR2: MNHEY, SMNVEV (reference sequence). The CDR3 covers 13 residues. The CDR3 here is CASSPGGFNTQYF. CDR3 nucleotide sequence: TGTGCCAGCAGTCCCGGGGGGTTTAATACGCAGTATTTT.

V and J are TRBV7-6 and TRBJ2-3; D not certain. CDR1 is SGHVS, CDR2 FNYEAQ, per germline. This CDR3 has 15 residues. The germline V and J ends were trimmed by 3 bases and 0 bases, with 10 bases remaining between them. Here the CDR3 DNA reads TGTGCCAGCAGCTTTGGCGGTCTTAGCACAGATACGCAGTATTTT. Its protein product is CASSFGGLSTDTQYF.

Regarding this clone: Mismatch with germline at one junction end may stem from a read error. At the DNA level, this CDR3 is encoded by other sequences in the same sample as well. The V call is TRBV4-1, the J call TRBJ2-7; 8 bases fit TRBD1. The CDR3 runs 14 residues. Germline V lookup: CDR1 MGHRA, CDR2 YSYEKL. CDR3 bases: TGCGCCAGCAAACAGACAGGGGAAATCTACGAGCAGTATTTC. Encoded protein: CASKQTGEIYEQYF.

The CDR3 nucleotides read TGTGCCAGCAGTGGACAGTTATCGGGGGAGCTGTTTTTT. Its protein is CASSGQLSGELFF. The chain carries TRBV11-3 and TRBJ2-2; D is perhaps TRBD1 (6 bases). Germline CDR1 is SGHNT and CDR2 is YENEEA. The CDR3 loop spans 13 amino acids. V was trimmed by 6 bases and J by 8 bases, leaving 13 bases between them.

This clone was found once. V is TRBV5-4 and J is TRBJ1-4, with 8 bases identical to TRBD1. The CDR3 has 14 amino acids. V shed 3 bases and J 5 bases; nucleotides not matched to a gene: 3. Germline loops: CDR1 SGHNT, CDR2 YYREEE (reference sequence). CDR3 bases: TGTGCCAGCAGCTCCGGACAGGGCAATGAAAAACTGTTTTTT. It is translated as CASSSGQGNEKLFF. The whole variable domain, remainder taken from reference TRBV5-4 and TRBJ1-4, is ETGVTQSPTHLIKTRGQQVTLRCSSQSGHNTVSWYQQALGQGPQFIFQYYREEENGRGNFPPRFSGLQFPNYSSELNVNALELDDSALYLCASSSGQGNEKLFFGSGTQLSVL.

The J gene is TRBJ2-1, the V gene TRBV2; 9 positions agree with TRBD1. CDR3 length equals 15 residues. Germline V lookup: CDR1 SNHLY, CDR2 FYNNEI. Trimming at V came to 5 bases and at J to 8 bases, leaving 10 bases not matched to a gene. The CDR3: CASSIRQGEGDEQFF. The CDR3 DNA sequence: TGTGCCAGCAGTATAAGACAGGGGGAAGGCGATGAGCAGTTCTTC. The full variable domain, in which reference TRBV2 and TRBJ2-1 provide the parts outside the CDR3, is EPEVTQTPSHQVTQMGQEVILRCVPISNHLYFYWYRQILGQKVEFLVSFYNNEISEKSEIFDDQFSVERPDGSNFTLKIRSTKLEDSAMYFCASSIRQGEGDEQFFGPGTRLTVL.